The rows below give T cell receptor beta chains drawn from one sample of a study of cytomegalovirus exposure and HLA in healthy donors. Profiling relied on immunoSEQ multiplex PCR, and the TCRdb table lists in-frame clones only, not all of them. This table has about 120,000 clones, approximately 78% appearing once. Sequenced: PBMCs. All receptors derive from a woman aged 40 to 50 in good health and CMV-seronegative. The CDR3 runs from the conserved cysteine through the conserved F or W. The order of the fields is D gene, V gene, J gene, CDR3 length, clone size, CDR3 protein, CDR3 DNA. The D gene is left open where the match is weak. Size is omitted from some rows. Given values are once, few, many or a class for expanded clones.

D gene: TRBD2; V gene: TRBV7-9; J gene: TRBJ2-5; CDR3 length: 16; clone size: .; CDR3 protein: CSSSLGVAGKQETQYF; CDR3 DNA: TGTTCCAGCAGCTTAGGAGTAGCGGGAAAACAAGAGACCCAGTACTTC
D gene: .; V gene: TRBV21-1; J gene: TRBJ1-3; CDR3 length: 18; clone size: .; CDR3 protein: CASSKAPGGLGSGNTIYF; CDR3 DNA: TGTGCCAGCAGCAAAGCGCCAGGGGGGCTCGGCTCTGGAAACACCATATATTTT
D gene: TRBD1; V gene: TRBV27; J gene: TRBJ2-3; CDR3 length: 16; clone size: .; CDR3 protein: CASSYRTGGGTDTQYF; CDR3 DNA: TGTGCCAGCAGTTACCGGACAGGGGGGGGCACAGATACGCAGTATTTT
D gene: TRBD1; V gene: TRBV19; J gene: TRBJ1-4; CDR3 length: 16; clone size: .; CDR3 protein: CASSWGQGGTNEKLFF; CDR3 DNA: TGTGCCAGTAGTTGGGGCCAGGGGGGCACTAATGAAAAACTGTTTTTT
D gene: .; V gene: TRBV6-1; J gene: TRBJ1-3; CDR3 length: 16; clone size: .; CDR3 protein: CASSELGVRAGNTIYF; CDR3 DNA: TGTGCCAGCAGTGAATTAGGAGTCAGGGCTGGAAACACCATATATTTT
D gene: TRBD1; V gene: TRBV5-1; J gene: TRBJ2-7; CDR3 length: 15; clone size: .; CDR3 protein: CASSLGQGKPYEQYF; CDR3 DNA: TGCGCCAGCAGCTTGGGACAGGGCAAACCCTACGAGCAGTACTTC
D gene: .; V gene: TRBV6-1; J gene: TRBJ1-3; CDR3 length: 13; clone size: .; CDR3 protein: CASSRYSGNTIYF; CDR3 DNA: TGTGCCAGCAGCCGTTACTCTGGAAACACCATATATTTT
D gene: TRBD2; V gene: TRBV7-8; J gene: TRBJ2-1; CDR3 length: 15; clone size: few; CDR3 protein: CASSSEPGTSTEQFF; CDR3 DNA: TGTGCCAGCAGCTCGGAACCTGGGACTAGCACTGAGCAGTTCTTC
D gene: TRBD2; V gene: TRBV5-6; J gene: TRBJ2-3; CDR3 length: 15; clone size: .; CDR3 protein: CASSFSSGTTDTQYF; CDR3 DNA: TGTGCCAGCAGCTTCTCTAGCGGGACGACCGATACGCAGTATTTT
D gene: .; V gene: TRBV28; J gene: TRBJ2-3; CDR3 length: 18; clone size: .; CDR3 protein: CASSSIKIRTERTDTQYF; CDR3 DNA: TGTGCCAGCAGTTCCATAAAAATAAGGACAGAACGCACAGATACGCAGTATTTT
D gene: TRBD1; V gene: TRBV7-2; J gene: TRBJ1-1; CDR3 length: 15; clone size: few; CDR3 protein: CASSLASGGGTEAFF; CDR3 DNA: TGTGCCAGCAGCTTAGCCTCAGGGGGTGGCACTGAAGCTTTCTTT
D gene: TRBD1; V gene: TRBV7-9; J gene: TRBJ2-7; CDR3 length: 15; clone size: .; CDR3 protein: CASSETGGQRIEQYF; CDR3 DNA: TGTGCCAGCAGCGAAACTGGGGGACAGCGGATCGAGCAGTACTTC
D gene: .; V gene: TRBV13; J gene: TRBJ2-1; CDR3 length: 15; clone size: .; CDR3 protein: CASSLTPRGYNEQFF; CDR3 DNA: TGTGCCAGCAGCCTGACTCCTAGGGGGTACAATGAGCAGTTCTTC
D gene: TRBD1; V gene: TRBV28; J gene: TRBJ1-1; CDR3 length: 14; clone size: .; CDR3 protein: CASRRTGARTEAFF; CDR3 DNA: TGTGCCAGCAGACGGACAGGGGCGAGGACTGAAGCTTTCTTT
D gene: TRBD2; V gene: TRBV7-2; J gene: TRBJ2-7; CDR3 length: 14; clone size: .; CDR3 protein: CASSQTSANYEQYF; CDR3 DNA: TGTGCCAGCAGCCAGACTAGCGCGAACTACGAGCAGTACTTC
D gene: TRBD2; V gene: TRBV9; J gene: TRBJ2-1; CDR3 length: 15; clone size: .; CDR3 protein: CASSVGSGSYNEQFF; CDR3 DNA: TGTGCCAGCAGCGTAGGAAGCGGGAGCTACAATGAGCAGTTCTTC
D gene: .; V gene: TRBV9; J gene: TRBJ2-7; CDR3 length: 16; clone size: once; CDR3 protein: CASSVDAGLTIYEQYF; CDR3 DNA: TGTGCCAGCAGCGTTGATGCGGGACTCACGATCTACGAGCAGTACTTC